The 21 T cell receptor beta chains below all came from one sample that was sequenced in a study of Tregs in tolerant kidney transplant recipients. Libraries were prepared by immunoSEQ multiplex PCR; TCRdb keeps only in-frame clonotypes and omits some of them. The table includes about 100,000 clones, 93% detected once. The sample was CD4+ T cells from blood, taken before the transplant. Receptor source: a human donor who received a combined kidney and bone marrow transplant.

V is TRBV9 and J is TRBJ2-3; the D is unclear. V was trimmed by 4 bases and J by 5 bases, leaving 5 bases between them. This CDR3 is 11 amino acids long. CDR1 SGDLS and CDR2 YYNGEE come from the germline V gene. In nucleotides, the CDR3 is TGTGCCAGCAGCCGCGGAGATACGCAGTATTTT. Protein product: CASSRGDTQYF.

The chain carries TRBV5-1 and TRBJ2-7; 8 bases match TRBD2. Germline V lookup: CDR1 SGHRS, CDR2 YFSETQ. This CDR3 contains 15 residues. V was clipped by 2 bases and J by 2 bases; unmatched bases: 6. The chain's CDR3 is CASSFGVAGTYEQYF. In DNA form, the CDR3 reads TGCGCCAGCAGCTTTGGGGTAGCGGGGACCTACGAGCAGTACTTC.

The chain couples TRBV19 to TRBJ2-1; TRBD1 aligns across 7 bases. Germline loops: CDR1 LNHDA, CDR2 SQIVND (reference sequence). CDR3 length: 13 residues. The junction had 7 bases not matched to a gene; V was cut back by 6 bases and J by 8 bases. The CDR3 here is CASRETGRHEQFF. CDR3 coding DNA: TGTGCCAGTAGAGAGACAGGGAGACATGAGCAGTTCTTC. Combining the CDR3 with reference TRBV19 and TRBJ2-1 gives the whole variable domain DGGITQSPKYLFRKEGQNVTLSCEQNLNHDAMYWYRQDPGQGLRLIYYSQIVNDFQKGDIAEGYSVSREKKESFPLTVTSAQKNPTAFYLCASRETGRHEQFFGPGTRLTVL.

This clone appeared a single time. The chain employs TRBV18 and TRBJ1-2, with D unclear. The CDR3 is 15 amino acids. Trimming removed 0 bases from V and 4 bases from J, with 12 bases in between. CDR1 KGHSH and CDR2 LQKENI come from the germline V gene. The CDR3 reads CASSPPSRPSYGYTF. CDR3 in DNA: TGTGCCAGCTCACCACCTAGCAGACCCAGCTATGGCTACACCTTC.

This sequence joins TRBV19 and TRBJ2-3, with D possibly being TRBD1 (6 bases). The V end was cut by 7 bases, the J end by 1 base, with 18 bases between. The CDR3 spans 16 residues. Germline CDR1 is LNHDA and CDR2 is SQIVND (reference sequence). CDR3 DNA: TGTGCCAGTAACGCAGGGGCCCAGCAACGCACAGATACGCAGTATTTT. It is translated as CASNAGAQQRTDTQYF. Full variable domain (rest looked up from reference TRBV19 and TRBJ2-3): DGGITQSPKYLFRKEGQNVTLSCEQNLNHDAMYWYRQDPGQGLRLIYYSQIVNDFQKGDIAEGYSVSREKKESFPLTVTSAQKNPTAFYLCASNAGAQQRTDTQYFGPGTRLTVL.

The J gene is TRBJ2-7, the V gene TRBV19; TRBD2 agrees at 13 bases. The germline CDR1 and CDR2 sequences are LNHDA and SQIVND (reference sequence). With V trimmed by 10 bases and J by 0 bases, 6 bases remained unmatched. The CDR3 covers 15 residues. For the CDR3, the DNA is TGTGCCACCTCCCGACTAGCGGGAGGCTCCTACGAGCAGTACTTC. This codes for CATSRLAGGSYEQYF.

The CDR3 DNA sequence: TGTGCCAGCTCACCACGGGACAGCCCTATTTTGTCCTACAATGAGCAGTTCTTC. Its translation is CASSPRDSPILSYNEQFF. The rearrangement joins TRBV18 to TRBJ2-1, with 7 bases that match TRBD1. Germline V gene sequence: CDR1 KGHSH, CDR2 LQKENI. This CDR3 has 18 residues. V shed 1 base and J 1 base; nucleotides not matched to a gene: 10.

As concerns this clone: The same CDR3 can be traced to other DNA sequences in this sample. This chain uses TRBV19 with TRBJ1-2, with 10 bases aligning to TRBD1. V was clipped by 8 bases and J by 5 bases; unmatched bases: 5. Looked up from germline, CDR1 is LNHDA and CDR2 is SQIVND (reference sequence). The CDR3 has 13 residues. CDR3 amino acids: CASSPDRGYGYTF. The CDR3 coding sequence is TGTGCCAGTTCGCCGGACAGGGGGTATGGCTACACCTTC.

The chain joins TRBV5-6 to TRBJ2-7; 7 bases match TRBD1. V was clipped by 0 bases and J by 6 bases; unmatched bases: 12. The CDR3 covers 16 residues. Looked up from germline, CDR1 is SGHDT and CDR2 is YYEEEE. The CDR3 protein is CASSLGDRARGAEQYF. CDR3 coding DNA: TGTGCCAGCAGCTTGGGCGACAGGGCCCGTGGAGCCGAGCAGTACTTC.

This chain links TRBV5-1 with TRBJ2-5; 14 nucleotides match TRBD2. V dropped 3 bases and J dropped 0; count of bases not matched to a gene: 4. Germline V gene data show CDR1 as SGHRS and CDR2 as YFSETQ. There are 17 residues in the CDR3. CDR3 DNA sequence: TGCGCCAGCAGCTCGGGACTAGCGGGGGCGTACCAAGAGACCCAGTACTTC. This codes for CASSSGLAGAYQETQYF.

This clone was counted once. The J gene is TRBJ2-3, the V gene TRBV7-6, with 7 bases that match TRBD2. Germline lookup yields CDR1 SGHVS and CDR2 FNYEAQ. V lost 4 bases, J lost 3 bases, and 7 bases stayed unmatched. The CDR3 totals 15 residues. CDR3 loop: CASSSYQRGTDTQYF. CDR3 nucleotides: TGTGCCAGCAGCTCCTACCAGCGGGGTACAGATACGCAGTATTTT.

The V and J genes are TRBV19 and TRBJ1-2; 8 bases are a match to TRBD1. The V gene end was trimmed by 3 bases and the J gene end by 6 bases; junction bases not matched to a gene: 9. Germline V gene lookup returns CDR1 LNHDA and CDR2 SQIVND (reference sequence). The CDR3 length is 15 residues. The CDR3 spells CASSMDRVGSNGYTF. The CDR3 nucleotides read TGTGCCAGTAGTATGGACAGGGTCGGAAGTAATGGCTACACCTTC.

The CDR3 DNA reads as TGTGCCAGCAGATGGGACAGCCGCTATCAGCCCCAGCATTTT. This encodes CASRWDSRYQPQHF. The rearrangement joins TRBV2 to TRBJ1-5; the match to TRBD1 covers 7 bases. Trimming took 6 bases from V and 5 from J; bases not matched to a gene: 7. Germline CDR1 SNHLY, CDR2 FYNNEI. This CDR3 contains 14 residues. The whole variable domain, remainder taken from reference TRBV2 and TRBJ1-5, is EPEVTQTPSHQVTQMGQEVILRCVPISNHLYFYWYRQILGQKVEFLVSFYNNEISEKSEIFDDQFSVERPDGSNFTLKIRSTKLEDSAMYFCASRWDSRYQPQHFGDGTRLSIL.

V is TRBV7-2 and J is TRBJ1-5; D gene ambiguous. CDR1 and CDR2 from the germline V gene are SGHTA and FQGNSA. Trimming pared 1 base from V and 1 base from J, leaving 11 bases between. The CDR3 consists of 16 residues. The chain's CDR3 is CASSLVGGSSNQPQHF. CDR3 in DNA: TGTGCCAGCAGCTTAGTTGGAGGGTCGAGCAATCAGCCCCAGCATTTT.

Written as DNA, the CDR3 is TGTGCCAGCAGCTTTACTAGCGGGGGGGCCGGTGAGCAGTTCTTC. It codes for CASSFTSGGAGEQFF. This chain connects TRBV11-2 to TRBJ2-1, with TRBD2 matching 13 bases. CDR3 size: 15 residues. The V gene's germline CDR1 is SGHAT and CDR2 FQNNGV. V lost 3 bases to trimming and J lost 9 bases; unmatched junction nucleotides: 5.

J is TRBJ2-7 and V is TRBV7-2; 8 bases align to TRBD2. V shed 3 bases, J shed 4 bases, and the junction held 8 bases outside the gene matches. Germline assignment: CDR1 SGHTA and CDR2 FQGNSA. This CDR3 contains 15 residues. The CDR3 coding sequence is TGTGCCAGCAGCTTCACCGGGACTAGGGCGTACGAGCAGTACTTC. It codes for CASSFTGTRAYEQYF.

CDR3 DNA: TGCGCCAGCAGCTTAGGACTAGCGGCCTCCTACGAGCAGTACTTC. This codes for CASSLGLAASYEQYF. The chain couples TRBV5-1 to TRBJ2-7; 10 bases fit TRBD2. Losses at the gene ends were 2 bases for V and 0 bases for J; bases not matched to a gene: 2. Germline loops: CDR1 SGHRS, CDR2 YFSETQ. The CDR3 runs to 15 residues.

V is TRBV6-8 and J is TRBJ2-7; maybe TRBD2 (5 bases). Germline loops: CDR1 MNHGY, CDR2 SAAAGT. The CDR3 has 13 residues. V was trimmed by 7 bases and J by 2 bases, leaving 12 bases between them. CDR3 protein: CASTGRETYEQYF. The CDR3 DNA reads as TGTGCCAGCACTGGCCGGGAAACCTACGAGCAGTACTTC.

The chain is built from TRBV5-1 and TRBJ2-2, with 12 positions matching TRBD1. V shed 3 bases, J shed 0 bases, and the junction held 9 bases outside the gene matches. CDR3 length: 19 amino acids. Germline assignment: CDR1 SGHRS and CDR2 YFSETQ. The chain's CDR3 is CASSWTGTGGSPNTGELFF. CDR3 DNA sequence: TGCGCCAGCAGCTGGACCGGGACAGGGGGCTCGCCGAACACCGGGGAGCTGTTTTTT.

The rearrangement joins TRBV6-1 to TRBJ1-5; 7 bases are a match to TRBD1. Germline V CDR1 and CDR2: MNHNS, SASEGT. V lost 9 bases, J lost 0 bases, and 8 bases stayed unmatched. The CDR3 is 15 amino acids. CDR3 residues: CASLTGVLSNQPQHF. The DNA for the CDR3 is TGTGCCAGTTTAACAGGGGTACTTAGCAATCAGCCCCAGCATTTT.

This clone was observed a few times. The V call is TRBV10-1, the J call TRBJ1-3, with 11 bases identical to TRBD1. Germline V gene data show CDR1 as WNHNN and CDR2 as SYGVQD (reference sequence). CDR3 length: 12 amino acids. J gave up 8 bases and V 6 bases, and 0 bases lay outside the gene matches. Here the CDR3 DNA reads TGCGCCAGCAGGGGACAGGGGGACACCATATATTTT. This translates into CASRGQGDTIYF.